This entry is about one TCR beta chain. Authors' analysis steps: Quantification of nucleated cells was approximated via reference gene primer amplification. Profiling relied on immunoSEQ multiplex PCR, and the TCRdb table lists in-frame clones only, not all of them. V and J calls plus clone size are reproduced from that table; the DNA served to infer D and trimming. The sample includes 200,000 to 250,000 clones, around three quarters seen only once; the top ten take 5.5%. This specimen comes from a study of blood T cell repertoires in COVID-19. Study background: PBMCs, B-cell-depleted T cells, or T cells were the source of the cDNA or gDNA that made up the material.

Trimming took 0 bases from V and 4 from J, leaving 14 bases between them. The CDR3 length is 17 residues. Germline CDR1 SGHNT, CDR2 YYREEE (reference sequence). This chain links TRBV5-4 with TRBJ1-6, with D tentatively TRBD1 (6 bases). This TCR derives from a woman in her 70s with acute or convalescent COVID-19. Input material: peripheral blood. The CDR3 protein is CASSLAGRGSYNSPLHF. The CDR3 DNA reads as TGTGCCAGCAGCTTGGCCGGTAGGGGGTCTTATAATTCACCCCTCCACTTT.